The 5 T cell receptor beta chains presented below share a single source sample, sequenced in a study of cytomegalovirus exposure and HLA in healthy donors (dated by TCRdb to the late 2010s). Library preparation used the immunoSEQ multiplex PCR assay. A mixture of 60 forward primers for TCR Vbeta segments and 13 reverse primers for TCR Jbeta segments was used in the multiplex PCR. In its TCRdb copy, this immuneACCESS table keeps in-frame sequences only and misses some clones. Where compared with another copy, unresolved V genes explain less than half of these, and the others have no known cause. The sample data list over 100,000 clones, and about four fifths of these were observed just once. The ten largest clonotypes hold 1.3% to 1.5% of the sample. The sequencing sample was made of PBMCs. The receptors come from a woman between 40 and 55 years old in good health and CMV-seronegative.

DNA of the CDR3: TGTGCCAGCAGCTCCCCCAGCCAAGAGACCCAGTACTTC. Residues: CASSSPSQETQYF. The rearrangement joins TRBV7-9 to TRBJ2-5; D ambiguous. Trimming left V 4 bases short and J 1 base short, with 7 bases between. This CDR3 spans 13 amino acids. Germline loops: CDR1 SEHNR, CDR2 FQNEAQ (reference sequence). Supplemented by reference TRBV7-9 and TRBJ2-5, the full variable domain reads DTGVSQNPRHKITKRGQNVTFRCDPISEHNRLYWYRQTLGQGPEFLTYFQNEAQLEKSRLLSDRFSAERPKGSFSTLEIQRTEQGDSAMYLCASSSPSQETQYFGPGTRLLVL.

The chain recombines TRBV2 with TRBJ1-2; 8 bases line up with TRBD1. V trimming: 4 bases; J trimming: 4 bases; junction bases outside the gene matches: 5. Per germline, CDR1 SNHLY and CDR2 FYNNEI. The CDR3 length is 14 residues. The CDR3: CASSVSGQGYGYTF. The DNA of the CDR3 is TGTGCCAGCAGTGTGTCAGGACAGGGCTATGGCTACACCTTC.

The chain uses TRBV6-5 and TRBJ1-5; the D is unclear. The germline V gene has CDR1 MNHEY and CDR2 SVGAGI. The CDR3 covers 14 residues. The V and J ends lost 6 bases and 0 bases respectively, with 9 bases between them. The DNA for the CDR3 is TGTGCCAGCAGCCCCGAGTATAGCAATCAGCCCCAGCATTTT. The encoded protein is CASSPEYSNQPQHF.

The chain has TRBV28 and TRBJ1-5; possibly TRBD1 for D (6 bases). Germline V gives CDR1 MDHEN, CDR2 SYDVKM. This CDR3 has 15 amino acids. Trimming cost V 1 base and J 3 bases, with 10 bases left between them. CDR3 region: CASSLLRGYNQPQHF. The CDR3 DNA reads TGTGCCAGCAGTTTATTGAGGGGGTACAATCAGCCCCAGCATTTT.

A word on this clone: Its ends do not fully match the called genes, so a read error is possible. This sequence joins TRBV7-7 and TRBJ1-1, with D uncertain. The CDR3 has 14 amino acids. Germline V gene sequence: CDR1 SSHAT, CDR2 FNYEAQ (reference sequence). CDR3 sequence: CASSPHPGNTEAFF. In DNA, the CDR3 is TGTGCTAGCAGCCCACACCCGGGGAACACTGAAGCTTTCTTT.